This record concerns one T cell receptor beta chain sequence. The antigen this receptor binds is unknown. Base qualities were left out, and no much larger clone turns up one base away. V is cut by 7 bases and J by 1 base, and the space between the germline ends is 7 bases. The CDR3 covers 13 residues, taking in both the cysteine and the phenylalanine. Only the CDR3 DNA is retained, 39 bases long and in frame from the first base. CDR1 and CDR2 are read off the germline V gene (reference sequence) as LNHDA and SQIVND. The library was generated by RT-PCR. The sequencer listed for this sample is NextSeq 550. TCRdb applied fastp at Q25 and MiXCR to the public reads, then kept only in-frame beta chains. A single entry per CDR3 protein holds the most common genes and DNA from its merged rows. The sample table holds tens of thousands of distinct CDR3 sequences, of which around 5% were seen once. The ten largest clones represent less than 3% of the sample.

This entry belongs to a study of patients and donors after allogeneic stem cell transplantation (dated by TCRdb to the early 2020s). The specimen sequenced was blood, either unsorted or a sorted T cell fraction (not recorded which). This TCR derives from a human donor who was either an allogeneic HSCT recipient or a stem cell or donor lymphocyte infusion donor (not recorded which). It is not recorded whose cells these are; they may come from a transplant donor. The rearranged segments are TRBV19 and TRBJ2-2, and possibly TRBD2, on 5 matching bases. At the DNA level, the sequence is TGTGCCAGTACTCGGGGGAACACCGGGGAGCTGTTTTTT. Its protein reads: CASTRGNTGELFF.